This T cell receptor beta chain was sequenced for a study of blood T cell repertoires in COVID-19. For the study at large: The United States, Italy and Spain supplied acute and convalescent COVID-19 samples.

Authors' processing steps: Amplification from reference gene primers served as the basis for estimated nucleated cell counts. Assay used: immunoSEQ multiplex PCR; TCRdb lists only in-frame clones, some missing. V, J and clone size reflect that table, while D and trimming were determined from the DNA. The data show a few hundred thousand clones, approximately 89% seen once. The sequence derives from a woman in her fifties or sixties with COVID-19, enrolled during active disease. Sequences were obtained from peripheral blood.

The CDR3 DNA is TGTGCCAGCAGTGCAGACAGGAACCAAGAGACCCAGTACTTC. Its protein is CASSADRNQETQYF. V usage is TRBV2 and J usage is TRBJ2-5, with D perhaps TRBD1 (6 bases). Trimming took off 4 bases at V and 0 bases at J, with 9 bases between the two ends. This CDR3 has 14 residues. In germline, CDR1 is SNHLY, CDR2 FYNNEI.